These 3 T cell receptor beta chains came from one sample sequenced in a study of cytomegalovirus exposure and HLA in healthy donors. The PCR had 60 Vbeta and 13 Jbeta primers. Profiling relied on immunoSEQ multiplex PCR, and the TCRdb table lists in-frame clones only, not all of them. The sample has around 200,000 clones, around 79% seen once. What was sequenced was PBMCs. Receptor source: a woman younger than 30 in good health and CMV-seronegative.

The chain combines TRBV29-1 with TRBJ2-5, with D possibly matching TRBD1 (6 bases). The CDR3 has 12 residues. The V and J ends lost 4 bases and 1 base respectively, with 7 bases between them. Germline CDR1 reads SQVTM; CDR2 reads ANQGSEA. CDR3 residues: CSVGTVQETQYF. The CDR3 DNA sequence: TGCAGCGTTGGGACAGTCCAAGAGACCCAGTACTTC.

V is TRBV27 and J is TRBJ2-7; no definite D call. V gave up 5 bases and J gave up 3 bases, with 11 bases separating them. This CDR3 has 13 amino acids. Germline V gives CDR1 MNHEY, CDR2 SMNVEV (reference sequence). The DNA for the CDR3 is TGTGCCAGCAGTATAGACAAGTACTACGAGCAGTACTTC. It encodes CASSIDKYYEQYF.

The V gene is TRBV5-4, the J gene TRBJ1-1; 7 nucleotides align to TRBD1. The V gene end was trimmed by 0 bases and the J gene end by 0 bases; junction bases not matched to a gene: 2. Germline CDR1 and CDR2: SGHNT and YYREEE (reference sequence). This CDR3 comprises 15 residues. The CDR3 DNA reads as TGTGCCAGCAGCTTGGCACAGGGGATGAACACTGAAGCTTTCTTT. Encoded protein: CASSLAQGMNTEAFF.